Below are 26 T cell receptor beta chains sequenced from a single sample in a study of identical twins. TCRdb fed the 5' RACE reads into MiXCR, producing one record per CDR3 protein. The table has some 730,000 distinct CDR3 sequences, approximately 18% seen once. This sample also belongs to another study, concerning T cells expressing NK-cell markers.

Source material: PBMCs. The receptors stem from a woman in her late teens or twenties in good health.

This clonotype was counted between two and nine times. The rearrangement uses TRBV6-5 and TRBJ1-2, with D possibly matching TRBD1 (5 bases). V lost 4 bases and J lost 8, with 17 bases in between. Germline lookup yields CDR1 MNHEY and CDR2 SVGAGI. This CDR3 has 14 residues. The chain's CDR3 is CASSFLRGRGGYTF. The DNA for the CDR3 is TGTGCCAGCAGTTTTTTACGGGGCCGCGGCGGCTACACCTTC.

The chain carries TRBV5-4 and TRBJ1-5; D is possibly TRBD1 (5 bases). The CDR3 length is 14 residues. Germline lookup yields CDR1 SGHNT and CDR2 YYREEE (reference sequence). V was trimmed by 4 bases and J by 4 bases, leaving 12 bases between them. CDR3 amino acids: CASSVRGQNQPQHF. CDR3 sequence (DNA): TGTGCCAGCAGCGTGAGGGGCCAGAATCAGCCCCAGCATTTT.

The rearrangement uses TRBV7-7 and TRBJ2-3; no firm D call. There are 14 residues in the CDR3. Per germline, CDR1 SSHAT and CDR2 FNYEAQ (reference sequence). The V and J ends lost 2 bases and 2 bases respectively, with 8 bases between them. CDR3 amino acids: CASSLIGPTDTQYF. The CDR3 DNA is TGTGCCAGCAGCTTAATAGGGCCCACAGATACGCAGTATTTT.

This clonotype was seen only a few times. V and J are TRBV5-1 and TRBJ2-3; D is unresolved. The ends were cut back, 0 bases at V and 0 bases at J, with 8 bases in the middle. The CDR3 loop spans 15 amino acids. In germline, CDR1 is SGHRS, CDR2 YFSETQ. The CDR3 DNA follows: TGCGCCAGCAGCTTGGTCCTGACTAGCACAGATACGCAGTATTTT. The encoded protein is CASSLVLTSTDTQYF.

This clonotype was detected only a few times. V gene TRBV9 combines with J gene TRBJ2-3, with a tentative D call TRBD1 (6 bases). The CDR3 loop spans 13 amino acids. V lost 7 bases to trimming and J lost 0 bases, with 9 bases between them. Germline CDR1 SGDLS, CDR2 YYNGEE. CDR3 in DNA: TGTGCCAGCGGGACACTCAGCACAGATACGCAGTATTTT. Protein sequence: CASGTLSTDTQYF.

V usage is TRBV11-3 and J usage is TRBJ2-1; D is undetermined. Germline V CDR1 and CDR2: SGHNT, YENEEA. V shed 5 bases and J shed 3 bases, with 11 bases lying between them. This CDR3 spans 14 amino acids. The CDR3 sequence: CASSPQWGYNEQFF. Here the CDR3 DNA reads TGTGCCAGCAGCCCCCAGTGGGGCTACAATGAGCAGTTCTTC.

The rearrangement links TRBV6-2 or TRBV6-3 to TRBJ2-5, with 8 bases fitting TRBD2. Germline V gene sequence: CDR1 MNHEY, CDR2 SVGEGT. The CDR3 length is 15 residues. Trimming at V came to 9 bases and at J to 7 bases, leaving 16 bases not matched to a gene. CDR3 sequence reads: CASNPGLGIPRTQYF. In DNA, the CDR3 is TGTGCCAGTAATCCGGGACTAGGGATCCCTAGGACCCAGTACTTC.

This clonotype appeared a few times. The chain recombines TRBV29-1 with TRBJ2-1; no definite D call. Trimming pared 0 bases from V and 8 bases from J, leaving 17 bases between. The germline V gene has CDR1 SQVTM and CDR2 ANQGSEA. The CDR3 runs 15 residues. The CDR3 DNA sequence: TGCAGCGTTGAAGAGGCGCGACCAGCAGTAGATGAGCAGTTCTTC. This translates into CSVEEARPAVDEQFF.

The chain joins TRBV20-1 to TRBJ1-2; TRBD1 might be the D (5 bases). The CDR3 has 12 amino acids. Looked up from germline, CDR1 is DFQATT and CDR2 is SNEGSKA (reference sequence). V was shortened by 7 bases and J by 0 bases, with 9 bases between the two germline ends. In DNA, the CDR3 is TGCAGTGTGTGGGGCACTAACTATGGCTACACCTTC. Amino acids: CSVWGTNYGYTF.

This clonotype has just a few counts. The rearrangement joins TRBV11-3 to TRBJ2-3; 8 bases align to TRBD1. The CDR3 has 15 residues. The V and J ends lost 5 bases and 0 bases, in that order; junction bases with no gene match: 4. Per germline, CDR1 SGHNT and CDR2 YENEEA. The CDR3 coding sequence is TGTGCCAGCAGCGGACAGGGAGTTAGCACAGATACGCAGTATTTT. Encoded protein: CASSGQGVSTDTQYF.

This clonotype was recorded a few times. The chain combines TRBV7-9 with TRBJ1-1; the D is unclear. Germline V gives CDR1 SEHNR, CDR2 FQNEAQ (reference sequence). V dropped 6 bases and J dropped 0 bases, with 17 bases sitting between them. The CDR3 has 16 amino acids. The CDR3 is CASSGLESTLNTEAFF. The DNA for the CDR3 is TGTGCCAGCAGTGGCCTCGAATCGACACTGAACACTGAAGCTTTCTTT.

This chain uses TRBV5-5 with TRBJ1-5, with unresolved D. Germline CDR1 SGHKS, CDR2 YYEKEE (reference sequence). The V and J ends lost 4 bases and 4 bases respectively, with 12 bases between them. CDR3 length: 14 amino acids. The CDR3 is CASSRRPENQPQHF. As DNA, the CDR3 is TGTGCCAGCAGCCGTAGGCCAGAGAATCAGCCCCAGCATTTT.

This clonotype was counted a few times. The V and J genes are TRBV6-1 and TRBJ2-7; 11 nucleotides agree with TRBD1. Germline V gene lookup returns CDR1 MNHNS and CDR2 SASEGT. This CDR3 spans 13 amino acids. With 10 bases clipped from V and 2 bases from J, the junction kept 4 bases outside the gene matches. The CDR3 region has the DNA TGTGCCACCCCGGGACAGGGGGCCTACGAGCAGTACTTC. Amino acids: CATPGQGAYEQYF.

This clonotype turned up a few times. The gene calls are TRBV20-1 and TRBJ2-1, with 16 bases that match TRBD2. CDR1 is DFQATT, CDR2 SNEGSKA, per germline (reference sequence). V lost 0 bases and J lost 3; bases outside the gene matches: 17. This CDR3 is 22 amino acids long. The CDR3 protein is CSARDSTSRGTSGRALYNEQFF. In DNA, the CDR3 is TGCAGTGCTAGAGATTCCACATCACGCGGGACTAGCGGGAGGGCTCTCTACAATGAGCAGTTCTTC.

This chain uses TRBV25-1 with TRBJ2-7, with D possibly called TRBD1 or TRBD2 (5 bases each). The germline CDR1 and CDR2 sequences are MGHDK and SYGVNS. The CDR3 is 13 residues long. The V gene lost 7 bases and the J gene lost 3 bases, with 13 bases spanning the gap. CDR3 sequence (DNA): TGTGCCAGCACCGGGGACCAGAACTACGAGCAGTACTTC. Translated: CASTGDQNYEQYF.

This chain connects TRBV29-1 to TRBJ2-7; TRBD1 might be the D (5 bases). The germline gives CDR1 SQVTM, CDR2 ANQGSEA. This CDR3 is 12 amino acids long. V was shortened by 3 bases and J by 6 bases, with 12 bases between the two germline ends. CDR3 sequence reads: CSVDRDFGEQYF. In DNA form, the CDR3 reads TGCAGCGTTGACAGGGATTTCGGCGAGCAGTACTTC.

In this sample, this clonotype turned up a few times. The V call is TRBV7-2, the J call TRBJ2-3; no clear D. The germline gives CDR1 SGHTA, CDR2 FQGNSA. Trimming cost V 5 bases and J 5 bases, with 8 bases left between them. The CDR3 is 12 amino acids. The CDR3 DNA reads as TGTGCCAGCAGCGGCTCTAGAGATACGCAGTATTTT. Residues: CASSGSRDTQYF.

This clonotype appeared once. This chain links TRBV2 with TRBJ2-5; D call uncertain. The ends were cut back, 5 bases at V and 2 bases at J, with 12 bases in the middle. From germline, CDR1 is SNHLY and CDR2 FYNNEI. This CDR3 has 14 residues. CDR3 protein: CASSIRNEQETQYF. The CDR3 bases are TGTGCCAGCAGTATCCGGAACGAACAAGAGACCCAGTACTTC.

The chain uses TRBV12-3 or TRBV12-4 and TRBJ2-2; 12 nucleotides line up with TRBD2. The V gene end was trimmed by 8 bases and the J gene end by 4 bases; junction bases not matched to a gene: 5. CDR3 size: 15 residues. The CDR3 bases are TGTGCCAGCTACGCTAGCGGGAGGGTCACCGGGGAGCTGTTTTTT. Translation gives CASYASGRVTGELFF.

This chain joins TRBV3-1 and TRBJ1-1; 7 nucleotides align to TRBD1. Trimming took 3 bases from V and 4 from J; bases not matched to a gene: 20. The CDR3 loop spans 19 amino acids. Germline V gene lookup returns CDR1 LGHDT and CDR2 YNNKEL (reference sequence). CDR3 protein: CASSQAPGTATRLGTEAFF. The CDR3 DNA is TGTGCCAGCAGCCAGGCGCCCGGGACAGCCACCCGATTGGGCACTGAAGCTTTCTTT.

There are a few counts of this clonotype. The chain recombines TRBV6-5 with TRBJ2-1; 12 bases match TRBD2. Germline trimming cut 0 bases from V and 7 bases from J; bases unmatched to any gene: 4. The CDR3 consists of 16 residues. Germline lookup yields CDR1 MNHEY and CDR2 SVGAGI. In DNA form, the CDR3 reads TGTGCCAGCAGTTACTCGACTAGCGGGAGTATTAATGAGCAGTTCTTC. It specifies CASSYSTSGSINEQFF.

The chain uses TRBV20-1 and TRBJ2-3; D is perhaps TRBD2 (6 bases). V was shortened by 6 bases and J by 5 bases, with 18 bases between the two germline ends. Germline CDR1 reads DFQATT; CDR2 reads SNEGSKA (reference sequence). The CDR3 sequence is 14 residues long. The DNA for the CDR3 is TGCAGTGCGGTACCCCGGCTAGCGCAAGATACGCAGTATTTT. Amino acids: CSAVPRLAQDTQYF.

The chain links TRBV6-5 to TRBJ1-1, with D possibly matching TRBD1 (5 bases). This CDR3 contains 12 residues. Per the germline V gene, CDR1 is MNHEY and CDR2 is SVGAGI. With 6 bases removed from V and 9 bases from J, the gap between germline ends came to 14 bases. As DNA, the CDR3 is TGTGCCAGCAGCGCAGGGTACCAGAAAGCTTTCTTT. Its protein is CASSAGYQKAFF.

This clonotype was detected a few times. The rearrangement joins TRBV13 to TRBJ2-4; weak D call: TRBD2 (6 bases). The CDR3 is made up of 17 amino acids. Germline V lookup: CDR1 PRHDT, CDR2 FYEKMQ (reference sequence). V lost 0 bases to trimming and J lost 0 bases, with 12 bases between them. The CDR3 reads CASSLGGTVVAKNIQYF. The CDR3 nucleotides read TGTGCCAGCAGCTTAGGAGGGACTGTCGTAGCCAAAAACATTCAGTACTTC.

This sequence joins TRBV6-1 and TRBJ1-6, with 11 bases fitting TRBD1. Germline lookup yields CDR1 MNHNS and CDR2 SASEGT. CDR3 length: 16 amino acids. V lost 6 bases to trimming and J lost 9 bases; unmatched junction nucleotides: 10. CDR3 nucleotides: TGTGCCAGCAGAGTTAAGGGGGGACAGGGGGGTTCACCCCTCCACTTT. Protein: CASRVKGGQGGSPLHF.

Comment on this clonotype: This may arise from a read error, as a much more abundant clone is one base away. V usage is TRBV7-9 and J usage is TRBJ1-1; D not certain. The CDR3 has 12 amino acids. V lost 2 bases, J lost 6 bases, and 7 bases lay in between. The germline V gene encodes CDR1 SEHNR and CDR2 FQNEAQ (reference sequence). The DNA of the CDR3 is TGTGCCAGCAGCTTACTGGGCGCTGAAGCTTTCTTT. Its translation is CASSLLGAEAFF.